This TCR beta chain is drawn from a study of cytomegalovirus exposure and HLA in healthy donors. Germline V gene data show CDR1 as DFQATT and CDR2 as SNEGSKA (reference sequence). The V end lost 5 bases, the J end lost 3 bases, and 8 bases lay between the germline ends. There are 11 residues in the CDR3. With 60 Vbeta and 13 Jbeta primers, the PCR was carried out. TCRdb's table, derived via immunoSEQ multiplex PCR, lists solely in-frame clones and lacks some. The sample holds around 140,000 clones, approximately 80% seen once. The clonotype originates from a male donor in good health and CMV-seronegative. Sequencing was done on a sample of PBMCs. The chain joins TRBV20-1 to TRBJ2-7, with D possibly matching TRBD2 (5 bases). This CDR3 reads CSAPGVYEQYF. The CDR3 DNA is TGCAGTGCTCCCGGGGTCTACGAGCAGTACTTC.